One T cell receptor beta chain is described in this entry. A second PCR of roughly 6 to 12 cycles used a sample-barcoded 5' primer and a J-beta primer mix. TCRdb re-called the 5' RACE reads through MiXCR, storing one row per CDR3 protein. The sample contains about 1,400,000 distinct CDR3 sequences, 59% of which appear only once. This CDR3 is built from 16 residues. CDR1 and CDR2 from the germline V gene are SNHLY and FYNNEI. Trimming took 7 bases from V and 3 from J; bases not matched to a gene: 13. These data belong to a study of blood T cells in healthy people across ages. The chain joins TRBV2 to TRBJ1-1, with 8 bases identical to TRBD1. Sequenced sample: blood. This sequence originates from a man aged 18 to 35 in good health. CDR3 sequence (DNA): TGTGCCAGCATCAGGAACGCCAGGGGGCACGACACTGAAGCTTTCTTT. The encoded protein is CASIRNARGHDTEAFF.